Listed here is a single T cell receptor beta chain. How the authors handled the data: Cell counts per sample came from amplifying reference gene primers. TCRdb's copy holds only in-frame clones and misses some; the assay was immunoSEQ multiplex PCR. For V, J and clone size, that table is used; D and trimming come from the DNA. The sample records hundreds of thousands of clones, 70% to 90% being singletons. V was cut by 5 bases and J by 2 bases, with 6 bases left in between. The germline gives CDR1 DFQATT, CDR2 SNEGSKA (reference sequence). The CDR3 is 11 residues long. The data derive from a study of blood T cell repertoires in COVID-19. On the study more broadly: Sites in the United States, Italy and Spain provided acute and convalescent COVID-19 samples. T cells, B-cell-depleted T cells, or PBMCs supplied cDNA or gDNA.

The receptor was isolated from a woman between 25 and 40 years old with active or convalescent COVID-19. The sequencing input was peripheral blood. This chain uses TRBV20-1 with TRBJ1-2; the D is unclear. CDR3 nucleotide sequence: TGCAGTGCTCCACAGAACTATGGCTACACCTTC. Translating it yields CSAPQNYGYTF.